This TCR beta chain was identified in a study of T cell responses to AZD1222 COVID-19 vaccine. Measured with immunoSEQ multiplex PCR; TCRdb has only the in-frame clones, and not every one. In the table there are some 170,000 clones, about 88% of which are singletons. Points from the study as a whole: There were vaccine-associated CD4 TCRs across spike, dominant at 160-218 and 743-854. The donors showed a predominance of white British ancestry and of females, with possible underestimation of clonal diversity. Spike-specific TCR depth and breadth grew after two AZD1222 doses.

V shed 4 bases and J shed 0 bases, with 7 bases lying between them. Per germline, CDR1 SGHTA and CDR2 FQGNSA. The CDR3 spans 14 residues. Concerning this clone itself: The target antigen is unknown.

The chain carries TRBV7-2 and TRBJ1-3, with a possible D match to TRBD1 (5 bases). This TCR came from an adult in good health. Sequenced here: peripheral blood, sampled on day 0 of AZD1222 vaccination. DNA of the CDR3: TGTGCCAGCAGCTCGCAGGGCTCTGGAAACACCATATATTTT. Translated, it gives CASSSQGSGNTIYF.